The clone carrying this TCR beta chain was seen many times. This sample was taken from a study of T cells in Graves' hyperthyroidism and ophthalmopathy. The source material, RNA transcripts, was used to amplify TCR beta CDR3 regions. The HTBI set primed first-round TCR CDR3 RT-PCR. MiXCR, applied by TCRdb to the multiplex PCR reads, yields one record per CDR3 protein. Among about 590,000 distinct CDR3 sequences listed, approximately 15% were seen once. This CDR3 has 13 residues. The ends lost 3 bases at V and 9 bases at J; junction bases unmatched: 9. In germline, CDR1 is DFQATT, CDR2 SNEGSKA (reference sequence).

The sample was blood. This sequence was found in a woman aged 25-40 years with Graves' hyperthyroidism. This chain links TRBV20-1 with TRBJ2-3; 7 bases fit TRBD1. CDR3 amino acids: CSARTGMFLTQYF. The CDR3 nucleotides are TGCAGTGCTAGGACAGGGATGTTCTTGACGCAGTATTTT.